These T cell receptor beta chains were read from a single sample in a study of shared clonotypes between healthy human individuals. Clones were read by immunoSEQ multiplex PCR, and TCRdb kept only the in-frame ones, dropping some. The sample holds 2,500,000 or so clones, approximately 93% seen once. Sequencing was carried out using naive CD4+ T cells from PBMCs. The receptors come from a man between 18 and 29 years old in good health. Some clones in this sample may be carry-over from other donors' samples. CDR3s include the opening cysteine and the closing phenylalanine or tryptophan. The order of the fields is CDR3 protein, CDR3 DNA, J gene, V gene, clone size, D gene. D genes are given only for firm matches. Some rows mark clone size as missing; the rest say once, few, many or name a class of expanded clone.

CDR3: CASGKQGTGTEAFF; DNA: TGCGCCAGCGGTAAACAGGGGACTGGCACTGAAGCTTTCTTT; J: TRBJ1-1; V: TRBV5-1; size: .; D: TRBD1
CDR3: CASSLDLAYHFDEQFF; DNA: TGTGCCAGCAGCTTAGACCTAGCATATCACTTCGATGAGCAGTTCTTC; J: TRBJ2-1; V: TRBV11-2; size: .; D: .
CDR3: CASSVIQAETQYF; DNA: TGTGCCAGCAGCGTAATACAGGCGGAGACCCAGTACTTC; J: TRBJ2-5; V: TRBV2; size: .; D: .
CDR3: CATSPDRGGKETQYF; DNA: TGTGCCACCAGCCCTGACAGGGGTGGAAAAGAGACCCAGTACTTC; J: TRBJ2-5; V: TRBV15; size: .; D: TRBD1
CDR3: CASSPPGTHNEQFF; DNA: TGTGCCAGCTCACCACCCGGGACTCACAATGAGCAGTTCTTC; J: TRBJ2-1; V: TRBV18; size: .; D: .
CDR3: CASRPRRDEYNEQFF; DNA: TGCGCCAGCAGGCCGAGGAGGGATGAATACAATGAGCAGTTCTTC; J: TRBJ2-1; V: TRBV5-1; size: .; D: .
CDR3: CASRPRASTDTQYF; DNA: TGCGCCAGCAGGCCGCGGGCTAGCACAGATACGCAGTATTTT; J: TRBJ2-3; V: TRBV5-1; size: .; D: .
CDR3: CASSFFGSQETQYF; DNA: TGCGCCAGCAGCTTCTTTGGCTCCCAAGAGACCCAGTACTTC; J: TRBJ2-5; V: TRBV5-1; size: .; D: .
CDR3: CASRLQGAAFF; DNA: TGTGCCAGCAGATTACAGGGTGCGGCTTTCTTT; J: TRBJ1-1; V: TRBV6-1; size: .; D: .
CDR3: CASSLTGAGNTIYF; DNA: TGTGCCAGCAGCTTGACAGGGGCAGGAAACACCATATATTTT; J: TRBJ1-3; V: TRBV28; size: .; D: TRBD1
CDR3: CASSGQGSGSYEQYF; DNA: TGTGCCAGCAGCGGACAGGGTTCGGGGTCCTACGAGCAGTACTTC; J: TRBJ2-7; V: TRBV28; size: .; D: TRBD1
CDR3: CASSLAGANVLTF; DNA: TGCGCCAGCAGCTTGGCTGGGGCCAACGTCCTGACTTTC; J: TRBJ2-6; V: TRBV5-1; size: .; D: .
CDR3: CASSQMEGAEAFF; DNA: TGCGCCAGCAGCCAAATGGAGGGCGCTGAAGCTTTCTTT; J: TRBJ1-1; V: TRBV5-1; size: few; D: .
CDR3: CASSIPGTNEKLFF; DNA: TGTGCCAGCAGCATACCCGGAACTAATGAAAAACTGTTTTTT; J: TRBJ1-4; V: TRBV28; size: .; D: .
CDR3: CASSSVLQRERVLEQYF; DNA: TGTGCCAGCAGCTCAGTGCTGCAACGGGAGAGGGTCCTCGAGCAGTACTTC; J: TRBJ2-7; V: TRBV7-8; size: .; D: .
CDR3: CASIRAGVQDEQYF; DNA: TGTGCCAGCATAAGAGCGGGAGTACAGGACGAGCAGTACTTC; J: TRBJ2-7; V: TRBV5-5; size: once; D: TRBD2
CDR3: CASSLRSFGGLASYEQYF; DNA: TGTGCCAGCAGTTTAAGAAGTTTCGGGGGGTTAGCTTCCTACGAGCAGTACTTC; J: TRBJ2-7; V: TRBV27; size: .; D: TRBD2
CDR3: CASRDWTGGPSGSSYEQYF; DNA: TGTGCCAGCAGGGATTGGACAGGGGGACCCAGCGGGAGCTCCTACGAGCAGTACTTC; J: TRBJ2-7; V: TRBV5-6; size: .; D: TRBD1
CDR3: CASSIVARTKGTQYF; DNA: TGTGCCAGTAGTATAGTGGCCAGGACCAAGGGGACCCAGTACTTC; J: TRBJ2-5; V: TRBV19; size: .; D: .
CDR3: CASSLVPGGVTDTQYF; DNA: TGTGCCAGCAGCTTGGTTCCCGGAGGCGTTACAGATACGCAGTATTTT; J: TRBJ2-3; V: TRBV5-4; size: .; D: .
CDR3: CASSLGGYSYNEQFF; DNA: TGTGCCAGCAGTTTAGGGGGGTACTCCTACAATGAGCAGTTCTTC; J: TRBJ2-1; V: TRBV28; size: .; D: .
CDR3: CASSPQGGAEAFF; DNA: TGTGCCAGCAGCCCACAGGGGGGCGCTGAAGCTTTCTTT; J: TRBJ1-1; V: TRBV5-5; size: once; D: TRBD1
CDR3: CASSYSSGTGAYEQYF; DNA: TGTGCCAGCAGTTACTCTTCCGGGACAGGGGCCTACGAGCAGTACTTC; J: TRBJ2-7; V: TRBV6-5; size: .; D: TRBD1
CDR3: CASSRTSGTSYNEQFF; DNA: TGTGCCAGCAGCCGGACTAGCGGGACCTCCTACAATGAGCAGTTCTTC; J: TRBJ2-1; V: TRBV4-2; size: .; D: TRBD2
CDR3: CASSLTANTEAFF; DNA: TGTGCCAGCAGCCTTACAGCGAACACTGAAGCTTTCTTT; J: TRBJ1-1; V: TRBV14; size: .; D: .
CDR3: CASSYPGSRGNEQFF; DNA: TGTGCCAGCAGTTACCCGGGATCTAGGGGAAATGAGCAGTTCTTC; J: TRBJ2-1; V: TRBV6-6; size: .; D: .
CDR3: CASSYALGGTNTEAFF; DNA: TGTGCCAGCAGTTACGCCTTGGGGGGTACGAACACTGAAGCTTTCTTT; J: TRBJ1-1; V: TRBV28; size: .; D: .
CDR3: CASSSGIKAFF; DNA: TGTGCCAGCAGCTCTGGGATTAAAGCTTTCTTT; J: TRBJ1-1; V: TRBV7-9; size: .; D: .
CDR3: CASDPLGYF; DNA: TGCGCCAGCGACCCGTTGGGTTACTTC; J: TRBJ2-5; V: TRBV5-1; size: .; D: .
CDR3: CASSHRGGGDYEQYF; DNA: TGTGCCAGCAGCCACCGCGGGGGGGGTGACTACGAGCAGTACTTC; J: TRBJ2-7; V: TRBV28; size: .; D: TRBD2
CDR3: CASSLIASPPGEQFF; DNA: TGCGCCAGCAGCTTGATAGCCTCCCCCCCAGGGGAGCAGTTCTTC; J: TRBJ2-1; V: TRBV5-1; size: .; D: .